The entry below describes one T cell receptor (beta chain). The antigen remains unidentified. The entry originates in a study of blood T cells in healthy people across ages. The people who gave samples were healthy Caucasians from Russia, aged roughly 6 to 90. The CDR3 spans 15 residues. Trimming took 6 bases from V and 0 from J, leaving 14 bases between them. Study-wide findings and caveats: The recorded TCR beta diversity per million T cells decreased in a roughly linear manner with age.

A second PCR of 7 to 11 cycles used a sample-barcoded 5' primer and a J-beta primer mix. TCRdb passed the 5' RACE reads through MiXCR, listing each CDR3 protein once. This table holds hundreds of thousands of distinct CDR3 sequences, approximately 52% found once. The genes are TRBV12-3 or TRBV12-4 and TRBJ1-1; D not certain. Sequencing was carried out using blood. The source is an elderly woman in good health. CDR3 amino acids: CASSPRRDLNTEAFF. CDR3 DNA sequence: TGTGCCAGCAGCCCCCGTCGGGATTTGAACACTGAAGCTTTCTTT.